The 23 T cell receptor beta chains below come from one sample, sequenced in a study of technical replicates of blood from a few donors. Sequencing used immunoSEQ multiplex PCR; TCRdb keeps in-frame clones, though not all of them. The table includes tens of thousands of clones, around 85% detected once. The source material was PBMCs. These receptors all stem from a human donor in good health. Some clones in this sample may be carry-over from other donors' samples.

This chain uses TRBV6-4 with TRBJ2-4, with D perhaps TRBD1 (5 bases). The CDR3 has 13 residues. Between the trimmed V and J ends, which lost 3 bases and 7 bases, there was a span of 10 bases. Germline V gene data show CDR1 as MRHNA and CDR2 as SNTAGT. CDR3 loop: CASSEGDWNIQYF. CDR3 coding DNA: TGTGCCAGCAGTGAAGGGGATTGGAACATTCAGTACTTC.

V gene TRBV6-6 combines with J gene TRBJ2-1, with TRBD2 matching 9 bases. Germline V gene lookup returns CDR1 MNHNY and CDR2 SVGAGI (reference sequence). The V segment lost 0 bases and the J segment 6 bases; nucleotides outside the gene matches: 3. CDR3 length: 15 amino acids. Here the CDR3 reads CASSYSSGSSNEQFF. CDR3 sequence (DNA): TGTGCCAGCAGTTACTCTAGCGGGAGTAGCAATGAGCAGTTCTTC.

The chain is built from TRBV6-5 and TRBJ1-1; 7 nucleotides align to TRBD1. The length of the CDR3 is 13 residues. The junction had 5 bases not matched to a gene; V was cut back by 5 bases and J by 5 bases. Germline V CDR1 and CDR2: MNHEY, SVGAGI. The CDR3 DNA follows: TGTGCCAGCAGTATCCACAGGGGAACTGAAGCTTTCTTT. This codes for CASSIHRGTEAFF.

This chain uses TRBV7-3 with TRBJ2-2; 8 nucleotides agree with TRBD2. Germline V gene sequence: CDR1 SGHTA, CDR2 FQGTGA. Germline trimming cut 5 bases from V and 6 bases from J; bases unmatched to any gene: 8. The CDR3 is 15 amino acids. The DNA of the CDR3 is TGTGCCAGCAGCCCGATAGCGGGACCCCCCGGGGAGCTGTTTTTT. Encoded protein: CASSPIAGPPGELFF.

This clone was seen a single time. This chain links TRBV2 with TRBJ2-4, with a weak D call TRBD1 (5 bases). From germline, CDR1 is SNHLY and CDR2 FYNNEI. The CDR3 length is 14 residues. The V end lost 5 bases, the J end lost 5 bases, and 13 bases lay between the germline ends. DNA for the CDR3: TGTGCCAGCAGTACCCAGGGATTCCAAAACATTCAGTACTTC. Translated, it gives CASSTQGFQNIQYF.

This chain uses TRBV18 with TRBJ1-5; D remains unclear. The V and J ends lost 2 bases and 0 bases respectively, with 5 bases between them. The germline V gene encodes CDR1 KGHSH and CDR2 LQKENI. CDR3 length: 14 residues. CDR3 nucleotides: TGTGCCAGCTCACCATCAGGTAGCAATCAGCCCCAGCATTTT. Translation: CASSPSGSNQPQHF.

This chain joins TRBV7-8 and TRBJ2-3, with 7 bases that match TRBD2. V shed 0 bases, J shed 6 bases, and the junction held 6 bases outside the gene matches. The CDR3 contains 15 residues. Per the germline V gene, CDR1 is SGHVS and CDR2 is FQNEAQ. CDR3 DNA: TGTGCCAGCAGCTTAGCGAGCGGGGTCGGGGATACGCAGTATTTT. Residues: CASSLASGVGDTQYF.

The chain combines TRBV5-1 with TRBJ1-2; D gene uncertain. Trimming shortened V by 4 bases and J by 3 bases, and 19 bases separated the two germline ends. The germline CDR1 and CDR2 sequences are SGHRS and YFSETQ. The CDR3 has 16 amino acids. CDR3 protein: CASSPTTRSEDYGYTF. The CDR3 DNA follows: TGCGCCAGCAGCCCGACCACGCGTTCCGAGGACTATGGCTACACCTTC.

The genes are TRBV6-1 and TRBJ2-5, with 8 positions matching TRBD1. The CDR3 extends over 13 amino acids. V lost 4 bases and J lost 4; bases outside the gene matches: 2. Germline loops: CDR1 MNHNS, CDR2 SASEGT. The CDR3 sequence: CASSGDRRETQYF. The CDR3 nucleotides read TGTGCCAGCAGTGGGGACAGGAGAGAGACCCAGTACTTC.

This sequence joins TRBV7-9 and TRBJ2-7, with TRBD1 matching over 7 bases. This CDR3 is built from 17 residues. Germline V lookup: CDR1 SEHNR, CDR2 FQNEAQ (reference sequence). V lost 5 bases to trimming and J lost 13 bases; unmatched junction nucleotides: 26. CDR3 loop: CASSKWTVGTDRLKSYF. For the CDR3, the DNA is TGTGCCAGCAGCAAATGGACCGTCGGGACAGACCGTCTAAAGTCATACTTC.

J is TRBJ2-1 and V is TRBV4-3, with D unresolved. This CDR3 region has 14 residues. CDR1 and CDR2 (germline): LGHNA, YSLEER. The ends were cut back, 0 bases at V and 2 bases at J, with 5 bases in the middle. The CDR3 nucleotides are TGCGCCAGCAGCCAAGATATTGCCTACAATGAGCAGTTCTTC. Residues: CASSQDIAYNEQFF.

The chain joins TRBV4-1 to TRBJ2-2; 10 nucleotides line up with TRBD2. V shed 2 bases and J 3 bases; nucleotides not matched to a gene: 3. CDR1 MGHRA and CDR2 YSYEKL come from the germline V gene. This CDR3 has 16 residues. The CDR3 nucleotides read TGCGCCAGCAGCCAACGCCTAGCGGGGGACACCGGGGAGCTGTTTTTT. Translation: CASSQRLAGDTGELFF.

The V and J genes are TRBV7-2 and TRBJ2-5; 10 bases map to TRBD2. Trimming cost V 5 bases and J 1 base; bases outside gene matches: 7. The CDR3 is 16 residues long. Looked up from germline, CDR1 is SGHTA and CDR2 is FQGNSA. CDR3 DNA sequence: TGTGCCAGCAGCCTAGGGGTAGCGGGAGGCCAAGAGACCCAGTACTTC. It codes for CASSLGVAGGQETQYF.

The gene calls are TRBV5-4 and TRBJ2-7, with 9 positions matching TRBD1. Germline V gene sequence: CDR1 SGHNT, CDR2 YYREEE (reference sequence). The J segment lost 4 bases and the V segment lost 7 bases, leaving 9 bases of the junction unmatched. The CDR3 runs to 14 residues. CDR3 sequence reads: CASAEKQGAYEQYF. For the CDR3, the DNA is TGTGCCAGCGCAGAAAAACAGGGGGCTTACGAGCAGTACTTC.

This clone was observed once. This rearrangement joins TRBV6-5 to TRBJ1-2; TRBD1 agrees at 10 bases. J gave up 7 bases and V 3 bases, and 5 bases lay outside the gene matches. CDR1 and CDR2 (germline): MNHEY, SVGAGI. The CDR3 covers 14 residues. The CDR3 is CASSYRQGAAGYTF. The CDR3 DNA follows: TGTGCCAGCAGTTATAGACAGGGGGCGGCTGGCTACACCTTC.

This clone was detected a few times. The gene calls are TRBV4-2 and TRBJ1-2; the match to TRBD1 covers 9 bases. The germline gives CDR1 LGHNA, CDR2 YNFKEQ. V shed 3 bases, J shed 4 bases, and the junction held 3 bases outside the gene matches. The CDR3 sequence is 14 residues long. CDR3 sequence (DNA): TGTGCCAGCAGCCAGGACAGGGGACCCTATGGCTACACCTTC. Translated, it gives CASSQDRGPYGYTF.

This clone was seen once. The chain recombines TRBV4-1 with TRBJ1-1, with 7 bases lining up with TRBD1. CDR1 is MGHRA and CDR2 is YSYEKL in the germline V gene. Trimming took 0 bases from V and 7 from J; bases not matched to a gene: 5. The CDR3 spans 14 residues. In DNA form, the CDR3 reads TGCGCCAGCAGCCAAGATGCGGCAGGGGGTGAAGCTTTCTTT. Protein sequence: CASSQDAAGGEAFF.

V gene TRBV11-2 combines with J gene TRBJ2-7; D gene uncertain. V shed 2 bases and J shed 4 bases, with 9 bases lying between them. The CDR3 is 13 amino acids. Germline loops: CDR1 SGHAT, CDR2 FQNNGV. This CDR3 reads CASSLSYEYEQYF. The CDR3 bases are TGTGCCAGCAGCTTATCGTATGAGTACGAGCAGTACTTC.

The chain uses TRBV7-3 and TRBJ1-2; 7 bases are a match to TRBD1. Germline V gene data show CDR1 as SGHTA and CDR2 as FQGTGA. The V segment lost 5 bases and the J segment 4 bases; nucleotides outside the gene matches: 4. The CDR3 extends over 13 amino acids. The CDR3 region has the DNA TGTGCCAGCAGCCAGACAGGGTCCTATGGCTACACCTTC. Amino acid sequence: CASSQTGSYGYTF.

V usage is TRBV7-8 and J usage is TRBJ2-1, with 11 nucleotides matching TRBD2. Germline V lookup: CDR1 SGHVS, CDR2 FQNEAQ. V lost 4 bases and J lost 9; bases outside the gene matches: 11. There are 16 residues in the CDR3. The CDR3 nucleotides read TGTGCCAGCAGCTCCTTTAGCGGGAGGGCCTTTAGTGAGCAGTTCTTC. This translates into CASSSFSGRAFSEQFF.

V usage is TRBV30 and J usage is TRBJ1-1; 8 nucleotides match TRBD1. With V trimmed by 2 bases and J by 8 bases, 13 bases remained unmatched. Germline V gene data show CDR1 as GTSNPN and CDR2 as SVGIG (reference sequence). CDR3 size: 15 residues. The CDR3 bases are TGTGCCTGGAGTTCTTTCCGGGACAGGCCCCGGGAAGCTTTCTTT. Its protein is CAWSSFRDRPREAFF.

The chain joins TRBV6-1 to TRBJ1-5; the match to TRBD1 covers 11 bases. The junction had 3 bases not matched to a gene; V was cut back by 6 bases and J by 5 bases. CDR1 and CDR2 from the germline V gene are MNHNS and SASEGT. The CDR3 sequence is 14 residues long. This chain's CDR3 is CASSRTGGDQPQHF. In DNA form, the CDR3 reads TGTGCCAGCAGCAGGACAGGGGGCGATCAGCCCCAGCATTTT.

The CDR3 DNA reads as TGTGCCACCAGCAGAGATCGGGGAACGGGCGGTAACTATGGCTACACCTTC. It translates to CATSRDRGTGGNYGYTF. The chain recombines TRBV15 with TRBJ1-2; D remains unclear. CDR1 and CDR2 from the germline V gene are LNHNV and YYDKDF (reference sequence). The CDR3 length is 17 residues. The V gene lost 0 bases and the J gene lost 1 base, with 15 bases spanning the gap.